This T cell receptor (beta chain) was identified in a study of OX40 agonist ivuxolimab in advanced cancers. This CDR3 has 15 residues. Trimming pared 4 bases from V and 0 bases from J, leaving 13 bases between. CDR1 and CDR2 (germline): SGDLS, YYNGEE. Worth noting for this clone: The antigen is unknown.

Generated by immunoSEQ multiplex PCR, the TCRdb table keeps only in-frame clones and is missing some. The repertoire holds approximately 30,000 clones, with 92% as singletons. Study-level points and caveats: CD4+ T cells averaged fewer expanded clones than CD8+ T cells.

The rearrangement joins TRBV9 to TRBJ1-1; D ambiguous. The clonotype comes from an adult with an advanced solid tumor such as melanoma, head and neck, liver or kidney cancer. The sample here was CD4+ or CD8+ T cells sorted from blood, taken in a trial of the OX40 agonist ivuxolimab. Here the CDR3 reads CASSTPGGMNTEAFF. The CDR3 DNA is TGTGCCAGCAGCACCCCGGGAGGGATGAACACTGAAGCTTTCTTT.